This TCR beta chain was profiled in a study of patients and donors after allogeneic stem cell transplantation. This clonotype was picked up many times. TCRdb reanalysed the RT-PCR reads using MiXCR and keeps one entry per CDR3 protein. The table records around 240,000 distinct CDR3 sequences, roughly 14% of them present only once. V lost 1 base and J 2 bases, leaving 9 bases between the germline ends. Germline V lookup: CDR1 DFQATT, CDR2 SNEGSKA (reference sequence). The CDR3 is made up of 14 amino acids. The clonotype originates from a human donor who was either an allogeneic HSCT recipient or a stem cell or donor lymphocyte infusion donor (not recorded which). It is not recorded whose cells these are; they may come from a transplant donor. The genes are TRBV20-1 and TRBJ1-5; weak D call: TRBD1 (6 bases). The specimen sequenced was blood, either unsorted or a sorted T cell fraction (not recorded which). This CDR3 reads CSARVGGRNQPQHF. The CDR3 DNA sequence: TGCAGTGCTAGAGTGGGGGGCCGCAATCAGCCCCAGCATTTT.